The 30 T cell receptor beta chains in this list originate from one sample, sequenced in a study of blood T cell repertoires in COVID-19. Assay used: immunoSEQ multiplex PCR; TCRdb lists only in-frame clones, some missing. The sample has 99,000 or so clones, roughly 84% seen once. The source material was peripheral blood. These receptors all come from a man aged 70-80 years with active or convalescent COVID-19.

V gene TRBV4-1 combines with J gene TRBJ1-6; 10 positions match TRBD1. Germline V gene lookup returns CDR1 MGHRA and CDR2 YSYEKL. V lost 2 bases and J lost 8; bases outside the gene matches: 6. The CDR3 runs 16 residues. CDR3 sequence reads: CASSQFGGQGDSPLHF. In DNA, the CDR3 is TGCGCCAGCAGCCAATTTGGAGGACAGGGGGATTCACCCCTCCACTTT.

The chain combines TRBV11-3 with TRBJ2-1; D not resolved. Germline assignment: CDR1 SGHNT and CDR2 YENEEA. V lost 0 bases and J 11 bases, leaving 8 bases between the germline ends. The CDR3 runs to 12 residues. CDR3 sequence (DNA): TGTGCCAGCAGCTTAGAAGCCGAAAAGCAGTTCTTC. Translated, it gives CASSLEAEKQFF.

The rearrangement links TRBV6-4 to TRBJ2-7; 11 bases line up with TRBD2. V lost 1 base to trimming and J lost 5 bases; unmatched junction nucleotides: 7. The CDR3 runs 16 residues. Germline V gene sequence: CDR1 MRHNA, CDR2 SNTAGT. CDR3 region: CASSDFASGGRNEQYF. The CDR3 nucleotides are TGTGCCAGCAGTGACTTTGCTAGCGGGGGGAGGAACGAGCAGTACTTC.

This chain uses TRBV5-5 with TRBJ2-2, with D possibly being TRBD1 (5 bases). CDR1 is SGHKS, CDR2 YYEKEE, per germline (reference sequence). Between the trimmed V and J ends, which lost 6 bases and 1 base, there was a span of 10 bases. This CDR3 is built from 14 residues. The CDR3 reads CASKTTGNTGELFF. For the CDR3, the DNA is TGTGCCAGCAAAACTACAGGGAACACCGGGGAGCTGTTTTTT. Together with reference TRBV5-5 and TRBJ2-2, the CDR3 gives the full variable domain: DAGVTQSPTHLIKTRGQQVTLRCSPISGHKSVSWYQQVLGQGPQFIFQYYEKEERGRGNFPDRFSARQFPNYSSELNVNALLLGDSALYLCASKTTGNTGELFFGEGSRLTVL.

The chain links TRBV19 to TRBJ1-6, with 8 bases fitting TRBD1. The trim removed 5 bases at V and 8 bases at J, leaving 8 bases unmatched. This CDR3 contains 15 residues. The germline V gene encodes CDR1 LNHDA and CDR2 SQIVND (reference sequence). CDR3 protein: CASSPWTGFYSPLHF. For the CDR3, the DNA is TGTGCCAGTAGTCCCTGGACAGGGTTCTATTCACCCCTCCACTTT.

The V and J genes are TRBV18 and TRBJ2-7; 7 bases fit TRBD1. The CDR3 length is 14 residues. CDR1 and CDR2 (germline): KGHSH, LQKENI. The V segment lost 4 bases and the J segment 5 bases; nucleotides outside the gene matches: 8. CDR3 in amino acids: CASSHGTDYNEQYF. CDR3 sequence (DNA): TGTGCCAGCTCACACGGGACAGATTACAACGAGCAGTACTTC. Full variable domain (rest looked up from reference TRBV18 and TRBJ2-7): NAGVMQNPRHLVRRRGQEARLRCSPMKGHSHVYWYRQLPEEGLKFMVYLQKENIIDESGMPKERFSAEFPKEGPSILRIQQVVRGDSAAYFCASSHGTDYNEQYFGPGTRLTVT.

The count of this clone is one. The V gene is TRBV5-1, the J gene TRBJ2-3; the match to TRBD1 covers 8 bases. The germline V gene has CDR1 SGHRS and CDR2 YFSETQ. The CDR3 loop spans 16 amino acids. V trimming: 3 bases; J trimming: 5 bases; junction bases outside the gene matches: 11. Here the CDR3 DNA reads TGCGCCAGCAGCTCAGAAAGACAGGGGAAGGGAGATACGCAGTATTTT. Amino acid sequence: CASSSERQGKGDTQYF.

The chain joins TRBV7-2 to TRBJ2-5; TRBD2 aligns across 15 bases. The CDR3 extends over 16 amino acids. In germline, CDR1 is SGHTA, CDR2 FQGNSA. V lost 2 bases and J lost 5; bases outside the gene matches: 3. The CDR3 protein is CASSLSGLAGGETQYF. The DNA for the CDR3 is TGTGCCAGCAGCTTATCGGGACTAGCGGGGGGTGAGACCCAGTACTTC.

The genes are TRBV11-2 and TRBJ2-2, with 7 bases matching TRBD1. CDR3 size: 17 residues. Trimming removed 4 bases from V and 1 base from J; junction bases left unmatched: 9. CDR1 and CDR2 (germline): SGHAT, FQNNGV. CDR3 sequence: CASSSIRDSLNTGELFF. CDR3 nucleotides: TGTGCCAGCAGCTCCATCCGGGACAGTCTGAACACCGGGGAGCTGTTTTTT. Full variable domain (outside the CDR3, taken from reference TRBV11-2 and TRBJ2-2): EAGVAQSPRYKIIEKRQSVAFWCNPISGHATLYWYQQILGQGPKLLIQFQNNGVVDDSQLPKDRFSAERLKGVDSTLKIQPAKLEDSAVYLCASSSIRDSLNTGELFFGEGSRLTVL.

The chain is built from TRBV6-5 and TRBJ1-5, with 9 bases fitting TRBD1. Germline V CDR1 and CDR2: MNHEY, SVGAGI. The length of the CDR3 is 12 residues. J lost 5 bases, V lost 10 bases, and 3 bases had no gene match. CDR3 region: CATRQGDQPQHF. The CDR3 bases are TGTGCCACCCGACAGGGGGATCAGCCCCAGCATTTT.

The gene calls are TRBV6-2 or TRBV6-3 and TRBJ2-7; 13 positions match TRBD2. Germline trimming cut 0 bases from V and 3 bases from J; bases unmatched to any gene: 2. Germline CDR1 is MNHEY and CDR2 is SVGEGT. CDR3 length: 16 residues. The CDR3 DNA reads as TGTGCCAGCAGTTACTCGGGACTAGCGGGGAACTACGAGCAGTACTTC. Amino acid sequence: CASSYSGLAGNYEQYF.

This clone was found a few times. The rearrangement uses TRBV28 and TRBJ2-1, with TRBD2 matching 9 bases. CDR3 length equals 17 residues. With V trimmed by 5 bases and J by 4 bases, 12 bases remained unmatched. Germline V gives CDR1 MDHEN, CDR2 SYDVKM. CDR3 amino acids: CASSPSTTSGPYNEQFF. The DNA of the CDR3 is TGTGCCAGCAGTCCCTCAACGACTAGCGGTCCTTACAATGAGCAGTTCTTC.

Only one count was recorded for this clone. CDR3 DNA: TGCGCCAGCAGCTTGGACGGGGGAAGCAATGAGCAGTTCTTC. As protein: CASSLDGGSNEQFF. The V gene is TRBV5-1, the J gene TRBJ2-1, with D tentatively TRBD2 (6 bases). The CDR3 has 14 residues. CDR1 is SGHRS and CDR2 is YFSETQ in the germline V gene. V was cut by 0 bases and J by 6 bases, with 10 bases left in between.

The rearrangement links TRBV30 to TRBJ2-2, with 9 positions matching TRBD1. This CDR3 is 13 amino acids long. V shed 0 bases and J 7 bases; nucleotides not matched to a gene: 0. CDR1 and CDR2 from the germline V gene are GTSNPN and SVGIG (reference sequence). In DNA form, the CDR3 reads TGTGCCTGGAGTGTGGGACAGGGCGGGGAGCTGTTTTTT. Translation: CAWSVGQGGELFF.

CDR3 nucleotides: TGTGCCATCAGTAGCCGGGATCCTATTAATTCACCCCTCCACTTT. This codes for CAISSRDPINSPLHF. V gene TRBV10-3 combines with J gene TRBJ1-6; no firm D call. The germline gives CDR1 ENHRY, CDR2 SYGVKD. The V end was cut by 5 bases, the J end by 6 bases, with 14 bases between. The CDR3 runs 15 residues.

This chain joins TRBV5-1 and TRBJ2-2; D possibly corresponds to TRBD2 (6 bases). CDR1 and CDR2 (germline): SGHRS, YFSETQ. V was pared by 4 bases and J by 5 bases, with 21 bases between. The CDR3 loop spans 17 amino acids. The CDR3 DNA follows: TGCGCCAGCAGCCCAGGAAACCGGGACTGGGTTACCGGGGAGCTGTTTTTT. It is translated as CASSPGNRDWVTGELFF. Supplemented by reference TRBV5-1 and TRBJ2-2, the full variable domain reads KAGVTQTPRYLIKTRGQQVTLSCSPISGHRSVSWYQQTPGQGLQFLFEYFSETQRNKGNFPGRFSGRQFSNSRSEMNVSTLELGDSALYLCASSPGNRDWVTGELFFGEGSRLTVL.

The chain uses TRBV6-1 and TRBJ2-5; 8 bases line up with TRBD1. J was trimmed by 1 base and V by 2 bases; bases with no gene match: 3. The CDR3 spans 15 residues. CDR1 and CDR2 from the germline V gene are MNHNS and SASEGT. The CDR3 protein is CASSEQTGAQETQYF. For the CDR3, the DNA is TGTGCCAGCAGTGAACAGACAGGGGCCCAAGAGACCCAGTACTTC.

The J gene is TRBJ2-7, the V gene TRBV5-8, with 9 bases fitting TRBD1. V lost 5 bases, J lost 2 bases, and 2 bases stayed unmatched. This CDR3 contains 13 residues. Germline CDR1 SGHTS, CDR2 YDEGEE. The CDR3 region has the DNA TGTGCCAGCAGGAGACAGGGGGCCTACGAGCAGTACTTC. Protein product: CASRRQGAYEQYF.

The chain couples TRBV20-1 to TRBJ2-5, with 13 bases lining up with TRBD2. Trimming removed 3 bases from V and 5 bases from J; junction bases left unmatched: 6. Per the germline V gene, CDR1 is DFQATT and CDR2 is SNEGSKA (reference sequence). This CDR3 contains 15 residues. Written as DNA, the CDR3 is TGCAGTGCTAGTAGGGGGACTAGCGGGGTCGAGACCCAGTACTTC. Its translation: CSASRGTSGVETQYF.

The CDR3 sequence is CASSDRGRGMGYGYTF. CDR3 in DNA: TGTGCCAGCAGCGACAGGGGGCGCGGGATGGGCTATGGCTACACCTTC. This rearrangement joins TRBV28 to TRBJ1-2; TRBD1 matches 10 bases. The CDR3 has 16 amino acids. In germline, CDR1 is MDHEN, CDR2 SYDVKM. With V trimmed by 6 bases and J by 4 bases, 11 bases remained unmatched.

The chain carries TRBV5-4 and TRBJ2-1; 9 positions match TRBD1. Germline V lookup: CDR1 SGHNT, CDR2 YYREEE (reference sequence). The CDR3 loop spans 15 amino acids. V dropped 3 bases and J dropped 7; count of bases not matched to a gene: 8. CDR3 residues: CASSSPRDRVNEQFF. The CDR3, as DNA: TGTGCCAGCAGCTCCCCTAGGGACAGGGTAAATGAGCAGTTCTTC.

This rearrangement joins TRBV5-4 to TRBJ2-3, with 10 bases that match TRBD1. The CDR3 spans 16 residues. V shed 6 bases and J 0 bases; nucleotides not matched to a gene: 7. Germline CDR1 is SGHNT and CDR2 is YYREEE (reference sequence). Written as DNA, the CDR3 is TGTGCCAGCAACTTAAGGGACAGGGGCAGCACAGATACGCAGTATTTT. Translating gives CASNLRDRGSTDTQYF. The full variable domain, its missing parts supplied by reference TRBV5-4 and TRBJ2-3, is ETGVTQSPTHLIKTRGQQVTLRCSSQSGHNTVSWYQQALGQGPQFIFQYYREEENGRGNFPPRFSGLQFPNYSSELNVNALELDDSALYLCASNLRDRGSTDTQYFGPGTRLTVL.

The chain couples TRBV7-9 to TRBJ1-3, with D possibly being TRBD1 (5 bases). Per germline, CDR1 SEHNR and CDR2 FQNEAQ (reference sequence). Trimming stripped 3 bases from V and 0 bases from J, with 12 bases between. This CDR3 contains 16 residues. CDR3 amino acids: CASSLTARDSGNTIYF. The CDR3 nucleotides read TGTGCCAGCAGCTTGACAGCGCGAGACTCTGGAAACACCATATATTTT.

V is TRBV9 and J is TRBJ2-7, with TRBD1 matching over 7 bases. There are 15 residues in the CDR3. V lost 3 bases, J lost 0 bases, and 6 bases stayed unmatched. From germline, CDR1 is SGDLS and CDR2 YYNGEE. CDR3 in amino acids: CASSGQGEVSYEQYF. CDR3 nucleotides: TGTGCCAGCAGCGGACAGGGTGAGGTCTCCTACGAGCAGTACTTC.

J is TRBJ2-5 and V is TRBV3-1 (or the pseudogene TRBV3-2), with 9 positions matching TRBD2. With V trimmed by 2 bases and J by 6 bases, 7 bases remained unmatched. The germline V gene has CDR1 LGHDT and CDR2 YNNKEL (reference sequence). The CDR3 runs to 15 residues. In DNA form, the CDR3 reads TGTGCCAGCAGCCAAATCGCGGGGGGGCCTCAGACCCAGTACTTC. Its translation: CASSQIAGGPQTQYF.

The genes are TRBV7-6 and TRBJ1-2; 9 bases agree with TRBD1. With 1 base clipped from V and 4 bases from J, the junction kept 7 bases outside the gene matches. Germline V CDR1 and CDR2: SGHVS, FNYEAQ. This CDR3 comprises 16 residues. The CDR3 loop is CASSLGGTGKAYGYTF. For the CDR3, the DNA is TGTGCCAGCAGCTTAGGCGGGACAGGGAAGGCCTATGGCTACACCTTC.

The chain is built from TRBV24-1 and TRBJ2-1; tentatively, D is TRBD1 (5 bases). The CDR3 runs to 16 residues. V was shortened by 0 bases and J by 4 bases, with 12 bases between the two germline ends. Germline values: CDR1 KGHDR, CDR2 SFDVKD. CDR3 in DNA: TGTGCCACCAGTGATTTGGCAGGGAAAGGGTACAATGAGCAGTTCTTC. Translated, it gives CATSDLAGKGYNEQFF.

This CDR3 reads CSARDPSEQYF. In DNA, the CDR3 is TGCAGTGCTAGAGACCCGTCCGAGCAGTACTTC. This chain uses TRBV20-1 with TRBJ2-7; D not resolved. Between the trimmed V and J ends, which lost 0 bases and 6 bases, there was a span of 6 bases. Looked up from germline, CDR1 is DFQATT and CDR2 is SNEGSKA (reference sequence). CDR3 length: 11 residues.

The chain couples TRBV6-5 to TRBJ1-2, with 7 bases matching TRBD1. Per the germline V gene, CDR1 is MNHEY and CDR2 is SVGAGI. The J segment lost 3 bases and the V segment lost 4 bases, leaving 2 bases of the junction unmatched. CDR3 length: 13 amino acids. The CDR3: CASSSDRHYGYTF. DNA for the CDR3: TGTGCCAGCAGTTCGGACAGGCACTATGGCTACACCTTC.

The genes are TRBV19 and TRBJ2-4; 9 bases line up with TRBD1. The CDR3 loop spans 14 amino acids. CDR1 and CDR2 (germline): LNHDA, SQIVND (reference sequence). Trimming at V came to 5 bases and at J to 8 bases, leaving 7 bases not matched to a gene. CDR3 residues: CASSPDRGGDIQYF. CDR3 DNA: TGTGCCAGTAGTCCGGACAGGGGAGGAGACATTCAGTACTTC.